This TCR beta chain stems from a study of blood T cell repertoires in COVID-19. Study-level information: Specimens from acute and convalescent COVID-19 originated in the United States, Italy and Spain. Sample material is recorded as cDNA or gDNA derived from T cells, B-cell-depleted T cells, or PBMCs.

In the authors' methods: The assay estimated nucleated cells by amplifying reference gene primers. This table comes from immunoSEQ multiplex PCR, and its TCRdb copy is limited to in-frame clones, with some not included. That table supplies the V and J calls and clone size; D and trimming were determined from the DNA. The sample lists some 97,000 clones; approximately 91% were seen once. This CDR3 is built from 16 residues. Germline assignment: CDR1 LNHNV and CDR2 YYDKDF (reference sequence). Trimming cost V 1 base and J 0 bases, with 10 bases left between them. The source is a man between 45 and 60 years old with active COVID-19. Material for sequencing was peripheral blood. The gene calls are TRBV15 and TRBJ1-5, with TRBD1 as a possible D gene (6 bases). CDR3 loop: CATSRAGAHSNQPQHF. The DNA for the CDR3 is TGTGCCACCAGCAGAGCAGGGGCCCATAGCAATCAGCCCCAGCATTTT.